The 23 T cell receptor beta chains reported below all come from one sample, sequenced in a study of blood T cell repertoires in COVID-19. Generated by immunoSEQ multiplex PCR, the TCRdb table keeps only in-frame clones and is missing some. The sample yields 190,000 or so clones, approximately 86% seen once. The sample was peripheral blood. The source of these receptors is a man in his forties with active or convalescent COVID-19.

The chain links TRBV5-6 to TRBJ2-5; 10 bases align to TRBD2. The CDR3 runs 16 residues. Trimming removed 0 bases from V and 7 bases from J; junction bases left unmatched: 9. Germline assignment: CDR1 SGHDT and CDR2 YYEEEE. The CDR3: CASSLGLAGAGGTQYF. CDR3 nucleotides: TGTGCCAGCAGCTTGGGTCTAGCGGGGGCAGGCGGGACCCAGTACTTC.

The V gene is TRBV28, the J gene TRBJ2-7, with 7 bases that match TRBD1. CDR1 is MDHEN, CDR2 SYDVKM, per germline. Unmatched junction bases numbered 10, after V lost 5 bases and J lost 3 bases. This CDR3 comprises 15 residues. The chain's CDR3 is CASSPHDRALYEQYF. CDR3 DNA: TGTGCCAGCAGTCCCCATGACAGGGCCCTCTACGAGCAGTACTTC.

This clone was picked up a small number of times. The chain has TRBV7-8 and TRBJ2-5, with D possibly being TRBD1 (6 bases). With 4 bases removed from V and 1 base from J, the gap between germline ends came to 19 bases. Germline V lookup: CDR1 SGHVS, CDR2 FQNEAQ. The CDR3 contains 17 residues. The CDR3 nucleotides are TGTGCCAGCAGCTCAAATCCCTCCGGGACAACCCAAGAGACCCAGTACTTC. This codes for CASSSNPSGTTQETQYF.

The rearrangement joins TRBV28 to TRBJ1-5; TRBD1 matches 7 bases. The CDR3 runs 14 residues. Germline loops: CDR1 MDHEN, CDR2 SYDVKM. The V gene end was trimmed by 5 bases and the J gene end by 6 bases; junction bases not matched to a gene: 7. CDR3 region: CASSATGVVQPQHF. For the CDR3, the DNA is TGTGCCAGCAGTGCTACAGGGGTGGTTCAGCCCCAGCATTTT.

The chain links TRBV11-1 to TRBJ2-1, with D perhaps TRBD2 (6 bases). This CDR3 contains 13 residues. The V gene's germline CDR1 is SGHAT and CDR2 FQDESV (reference sequence). V was clipped by 4 bases and J by 12 bases, with 16 bases between them. CDR3 bases: TGTGCCAGCAGCTCCCTGGGTGTCGGGAGGCAGTTCTTC. This codes for CASSSLGVGRQFF.

This clone was seen only once. The chain joins TRBV30 to TRBJ2-5, with D possibly TRBD1 on 5 matching bases. V was trimmed by 1 base and J by 4 bases, leaving 13 bases between them. The CDR3 extends over 14 amino acids. CDR1 and CDR2 (germline): GTSNPN, SVGIG (reference sequence). The CDR3 DNA is TGTGCCTGGAGTGCAGGACAAAGGTCAGAGACCCAGTACTTC. Residues: CAWSAGQRSETQYF.

This chain links TRBV30 with TRBJ2-7; D may be TRBD1 (5 bases). The CDR3 consists of 14 residues. V was cut by 2 bases and J by 5 bases, with 16 bases left in between. From germline, CDR1 is GTSNPN and CDR2 SVGIG (reference sequence). CDR3 region: CAWSSFVTVNEQYF. The CDR3 nucleotides read TGTGCCTGGAGTTCTTTTGTGACAGTTAACGAGCAGTACTTC.

The chain couples TRBV4-1 to TRBJ2-6; D is perhaps TRBD1 (6 bases). This CDR3 comprises 18 residues. Trimming took off 1 base at V and 0 bases at J, with 13 bases between the two ends. The V gene's germline CDR1 is MGHRA and CDR2 YSYEKL. CDR3 DNA sequence: TGCGCCAGCAGCCAAGGACAGGCGTCCTTCTCTGGGGCCAACGTCCTGACTTTC. As protein: CASSQGQASFSGANVLTF.

The chain uses TRBV25-1 and TRBJ1-1, with 7 nucleotides matching TRBD1. The length of the CDR3 is 15 residues. Germline trimming cut 7 bases from V and 2 bases from J; bases unmatched to any gene: 10. CDR1 MGHDK and CDR2 SYGVNS come from the germline V gene. The CDR3 region has the DNA TGTGCCAGCATGGGACAGAACACCCTTAACACTGAAGCTTTCTTT. Translating it yields CASMGQNTLNTEAFF.

The chain carries TRBV18 and TRBJ2-3, with TRBD2 identical over 12 bases. The V segment lost 1 base and the J segment 3 bases; nucleotides outside the gene matches: 2. The CDR3 is made up of 16 amino acids. CDR1 KGHSH and CDR2 LQKENI come from the germline V gene. The CDR3: CASSPLTSGGTDTQYF. CDR3 bases: TGTGCCAGCTCACCACTCACTAGCGGGGGGACAGATACGCAGTATTTT.

The sample holds a few counts of this clone. The V call is TRBV19, the J call TRBJ2-5; possibly TRBD2 for D (5 bases). V lost 3 bases to trimming and J lost 2 bases, with 16 bases between them. The CDR3 extends over 16 amino acids. Germline CDR1 and CDR2: LNHDA and SQIVND (reference sequence). CDR3 protein: CASSMALLGGQETQYF. In nucleotides, the CDR3 is TGTGCCAGTAGTATGGCTCTACTAGGAGGTCAAGAGACCCAGTACTTC.

This chain connects TRBV19 to TRBJ2-7; 9 bases align to TRBD1. The CDR3 contains 15 residues. Trimming took 5 bases from V and 1 from J; bases not matched to a gene: 6. Germline lookup yields CDR1 LNHDA and CDR2 SQIVND (reference sequence). CDR3 nucleotides: TGTGCCAGTAGTGTATCCGGGACAGGGTCCTACGAGCAGTACTTC. Amino acids: CASSVSGTGSYEQYF.

The J gene is TRBJ2-2, the V gene TRBV2; 9 nucleotides match TRBD2. CDR1 is SNHLY, CDR2 FYNNEI, per germline. Trimming removed 2 bases from V and 7 bases from J; junction bases left unmatched: 8. This CDR3 has 16 residues. The CDR3 DNA sequence: TGTGCCAGCAGTGAACAATTAGCGGGGGTTTTCGGGGAGCTGTTTTTT. Its protein product is CASSEQLAGVFGELFF.

The rearrangement uses TRBV28 and TRBJ2-7; 7 positions agree with TRBD1. The ends lost 3 bases at V and 0 bases at J; junction bases unmatched: 8. This CDR3 is 16 amino acids long. From germline, CDR1 is MDHEN and CDR2 SYDVKM. The CDR3 DNA reads TGTGCCAGCAGTTTCGCGTTGGACAGGAGCTCCTACGAGCAGTACTTC. Protein product: CASSFALDRSSYEQYF.

This clone was picked up a small number of times. The gene calls are TRBV5-5 and TRBJ1-1; tentatively, D is TRBD1 (6 bases). Trimming left V 1 base short and J 0 bases short, with 13 bases between. CDR3 length equals 16 residues. CDR1 is SGHKS and CDR2 is YYEKEE in the germline V gene (reference sequence). The CDR3 region has the DNA TGTGCCAGCAGCTTGCGGGCAGGGGCAATGAACACTGAAGCTTTCTTT. Translating gives CASSLRAGAMNTEAFF.

The chain has TRBV5-4 and TRBJ1-2; no definite D call. This CDR3 spans 15 amino acids. Trimming removed 6 bases at V and 5 bases at J, with 20 bases between. In germline, CDR1 is SGHNT, CDR2 YYREEE (reference sequence). The CDR3 reads CASTESQYPPYGYTF. For the CDR3, the DNA is TGTGCCAGCACCGAATCCCAGTATCCCCCATATGGCTACACCTTC.

Concerning this clone: Other DNA sequences in the sample encode the same CDR3. The chain uses TRBV27 and TRBJ2-7; TRBD1 agrees at 8 bases. The CDR3 has 13 residues. The germline gives CDR1 MNHEY, CDR2 SMNVEV (reference sequence). Trimming took 6 bases from V and 3 from J; bases not matched to a gene: 4. The CDR3 is CASSQDRGYEQYF. The CDR3 DNA follows: TGTGCCAGCAGCCAAGACAGGGGCTACGAGCAGTACTTC.

The J gene is TRBJ2-1, the V gene TRBV5-1, with D possibly being TRBD2 (6 bases). Per the germline V gene, CDR1 is SGHRS and CDR2 is YFSETQ. The V end was cut by 0 bases, the J end by 9 bases, with 10 bases between. There are 13 residues in the CDR3. CDR3 residues: CASSLAGEVEQFF. In nucleotides, the CDR3 is TGCGCCAGCAGCTTGGCTGGGGAGGTTGAGCAGTTCTTC.

V is TRBV6-2 or TRBV6-3 and J is TRBJ2-7; 8 nucleotides match TRBD1. This CDR3 region has 14 residues. Germline CDR1 and CDR2: MNHEY and SVGEGT. Trimming removed 2 bases from V and 3 bases from J; junction bases left unmatched: 3. CDR3 nucleotides: TGTGCCAGCAGTTACGGGACAGGACACTACGAGCAGTACTTC. The encoded protein is CASSYGTGHYEQYF.

The V gene is TRBV13, the J gene TRBJ1-1; D is unresolved. In germline, CDR1 is PRHDT, CDR2 FYEKMQ (reference sequence). The CDR3 runs to 11 residues. V dropped 5 bases and J dropped 4 bases, with 5 bases sitting between them. The CDR3 is CASSESTEAFF. The CDR3 DNA follows: TGTGCCAGCAGCGAGAGCACTGAAGCTTTCTTT.

The CDR3 DNA reads as TGTGCCAGCAGCGAGGGAGTTTCACCCCTCCACTTT. It is translated as CASSEGVSPLHF. The chain carries TRBV21-1 and TRBJ1-6. TRBV21-1 is a listed pseudogene. This CDR3 region has 12 residues.

V usage is TRBV6-1 and J usage is TRBJ1-5; D is possibly TRBD1 (5 bases). The CDR3 covers 15 residues. Trimming left V 0 bases short and J 7 bases short, with 13 bases between. Germline-derived CDR1 and CDR2 are MNHNS and SASEGT. CDR3 loop: CASSEAGGFGQPQHF. The CDR3 DNA reads TGTGCCAGCAGTGAAGCGGGGGGTTTCGGGCAGCCCCAGCATTTT.

The rearrangement links TRBV6-5 to TRBJ1-6; tentatively, D is TRBD1 (6 bases). V dropped 0 bases and J dropped 11 bases, with 11 bases sitting between them. Per the germline V gene, CDR1 is MNHEY and CDR2 is SVGAGI. This CDR3 is 14 amino acids long. CDR3 region: CASSYSAGVTPLHF. The CDR3 region has the DNA TGTGCCAGCAGTTACTCTGCAGGGGTGACACCCCTCCACTTT.